The 4 T cell receptor beta chains listed next were all sequenced from one sample in a study of cytomegalovirus exposure and HLA in healthy donors. The repertoire was sequenced with immunoSEQ multiplex PCR; TCRdb's copy has only in-frame clones and lacks some. The sample consists of approximately 260,000 clones, 80% to 90% of them appearing once. Sequencing was carried out using PBMCs. These receptors were taken from a woman aged 18-35 years in good health and CMV-seronegative.

This clone was counted between two and nine times. This rearrangement joins TRBV19 to TRBJ1-5; D ambiguous. Germline V lookup: CDR1 LNHDA, CDR2 SQIVND (reference sequence). V lost 4 bases, J lost 1 base, and 11 bases lay in between. CDR3 length equals 15 residues. This CDR3 is CASSTPRPSNQPQHF. The CDR3 DNA sequence: TGTGCCAGTAGTACCCCTAGGCCAAGCAATCAGCCCCAGCATTTT.

This chain joins TRBV11-2 and TRBJ2-7; D may be TRBD2 (6 bases). Trimming shortened V by 5 bases and J by 3 bases, and 8 bases separated the two germline ends. The CDR3 totals 12 residues. Germline CDR1 and CDR2: SGHAT and FQNNGV. CDR3 bases: TGTGCCAGCAGCCCGGGGGACTACGAGCAGTACTTC. It codes for CASSPGDYEQYF.

This clone has just a few counts. CDR3 in DNA: TGTGCCAGCAGCCCGACTAGCGGGGGACATGAGCAGTTCTTC. Protein sequence: CASSPTSGGHEQFF. The chain carries TRBV7-9 and TRBJ2-1; 12 bases fit TRBD2. Trimming took 5 bases from V and 8 from J; bases not matched to a gene: 4. The CDR3 spans 14 residues. Germline-derived CDR1 and CDR2 are SEHNR and FQNEAQ (reference sequence). Complete variable domain (other parts from reference TRBV7-9 and TRBJ2-1): DTGVSQNPRHKITKRGQNVTFRCDPISEHNRLYWYRQTLGQGPEFLTYFQNEAQLEKSRLLSDRFSAERPKGSFSTLEIQRTEQGDSAMYLCASSPTSGGHEQFFGPGTRLTVL.

This clone was observed once. This chain connects TRBV2 to TRBJ1-1; D is uncertain. The CDR3 is made up of 14 amino acids. The germline CDR1 and CDR2 sequences are SNHLY and FYNNEI. V was pared by 4 bases and J by 1 base, with 10 bases between. CDR3: CASSGWSENTEAFF. The CDR3 nucleotides are TGTGCCAGCAGTGGTTGGTCAGAGAACACTGAAGCTTTCTTT.